This T cell receptor (beta chain) is from a study of control samples from healthy donors and cancer patients. This clone has a handful of counts. CDR1 and CDR2 (germline): SGHKS, YYEKEE (reference sequence). The CDR3 sequence is 16 residues long. Trimming removed 2 bases at V and 0 bases at J, with 14 bases between. Sequencing was performed with immunoSEQ multiplex PCR; in TCRdb, only in-frame clones are kept and a portion is missing. The table includes approximately 130,000 clones, roughly 90% detected once. Sequenced material: blood. The chain employs TRBV5-5 and TRBJ1-2, with TRBD1 as a possible D gene (6 bases). This clonotype was obtained from a middle-aged man in good health. CDR3 sequence: CASSFDRSHPNYGYTF. The CDR3 nucleotides read TGTGCCAGCAGCTTTGACAGGTCCCACCCTAACTATGGCTACACCTTC.